Each of the 10 T cell receptor beta chains below was sequenced from the same sample in a study of blood T cell repertoires in COVID-19. Data came from immunoSEQ multiplex PCR; TCRdb stores just in-frame clones and leaves some out. The repertoire includes about 270,000 clones, 91% of them detected once, and approximately 2.6% sits in the top ten. The material sequenced was peripheral blood. Receptor source: a person aged 18-35 years with COVID-19, enrolled during active disease.

V is TRBV2 and J is TRBJ2-5; 11 bases are a match to TRBD2. CDR1 SNHLY and CDR2 FYNNEI come from the germline V gene. V lost 5 bases and J lost 5; bases outside the gene matches: 19. The CDR3 is 19 amino acids. CDR3 nucleotide sequence: TGTGCCAGCAGTCCCACTAGCGGGAGAGGGTTTGCAGCGCGCGAGACCCAGTACTTC. This encodes CASSPTSGRGFAARETQYF.

The chain uses TRBV29-1 and TRBJ2-2; 12 bases are shared with TRBD2. V trimming: 1 base; J trimming: 7 bases; junction bases outside the gene matches: 1. The CDR3 is 14 residues long. Germline CDR1 is SQVTM and CDR2 is ANQGSEA. CDR3 loop: CSVEGTSGIGELFF. CDR3 nucleotide sequence: TGCAGCGTTGAAGGGACTAGCGGGATCGGGGAGCTGTTTTTT.

The chain links TRBV21-1 to TRBJ1-1; the DNA was not used to check the table's D call, TRBD1. TRBV21-1 is a pseudogene. There are 15 residues in the CDR3. The CDR3 nucleotides are TGTGCCAGCAGCAAAGGACAGGGGACGAACACTGAAGCTTTCTTT. As protein: CASSKGQGTNTEAFF.

The chain combines TRBV6-5 with TRBJ2-7; TRBD1 might be the D (6 bases). V shed 8 bases and J shed 3 bases, with 14 bases lying between them. Germline values: CDR1 MNHEY, CDR2 SVGAGI. The CDR3 loop spans 13 amino acids. The CDR3 is CASRAGTYYEQYF. Written as DNA, the CDR3 is TGTGCCAGCCGGGCCGGGACATACTACGAGCAGTACTTC.

As for this clone: The sample has other DNA sequences that encode this CDR3 too. The rearrangement joins TRBV6-4 to TRBJ2-1; TRBD2 is a possible D gene (6 bases). Between the trimmed V and J ends, which lost 0 bases and 3 bases, there was a span of 9 bases. The CDR3 loop spans 15 amino acids. Germline-derived CDR1 and CDR2 are MRHNA and SNTAGT. CDR3 coding DNA: TGTGCCAGCAGTGACTCGACCGGGGGCTACAATGAGCAGTTCTTC. Residues: CASSDSTGGYNEQFF.

The rearrangement links TRBV18 to TRBJ2-5; D ambiguous. The CDR3 contains 13 residues. Germline V CDR1 and CDR2: KGHSH, LQKENI. Trimming took off 2 bases at V and 5 bases at J, with 9 bases between the two ends. CDR3 protein: CASSPGSGETQYF. The CDR3, as DNA: TGTGCCAGCTCACCAGGCTCCGGGGAGACCCAGTACTTC.

The chain joins TRBV11-2 to TRBJ2-1; 8 positions match TRBD2. Germline V gene lookup returns CDR1 SGHAT and CDR2 FQNNGV. Trimming cost V 3 bases and J 9 bases; bases outside gene matches: 10. The CDR3 runs 15 residues. DNA of the CDR3: TGTGCCAGCAGCTTTGACCCGGGAGGGCCGGCTGAGCAGTTCTTC. Translated, it gives CASSFDPGGPAEQFF.

The rearrangement joins TRBV7-8 to TRBJ1-6; D is undetermined. From germline, CDR1 is SGHVS and CDR2 FQNEAQ. The CDR3 is 17 amino acids. Trimming cost V 0 bases and J 6 bases, with 15 bases left between them. In DNA, the CDR3 is TGTGCCAGCAGCTTAGCGGAGGGTAGTCAGAGTAATTCACCCCTCCACTTT. This encodes CASSLAEGSQSNSPLHF.

This clone has more than one count but fewer than ten. The rearrangement links TRBV7-2 to TRBJ2-7, with D possibly TRBD2 on 5 matching bases. Trimming pared 4 bases from V and 2 bases from J, leaving 12 bases between. The CDR3 sequence is 14 residues long. Germline V gene sequence: CDR1 SGHTA, CDR2 FQGNSA. CDR3 residues: CASSSRLQPYEQYF. DNA of the CDR3: TGTGCCAGCAGCTCCCGACTACAACCCTACGAGCAGTACTTC.

The rearrangement uses TRBV27 and TRBJ2-7; D is unresolved. Germline CDR1 MNHEY, CDR2 SMNVEV (reference sequence). The CDR3 is 12 amino acids. Trimming removed 5 bases from V and 4 bases from J, with 9 bases in between. CDR3 in amino acids: CASSMTGYEQYF. The CDR3, as DNA: TGTGCCAGCAGTATGACTGGGTACGAGCAGTACTTC.